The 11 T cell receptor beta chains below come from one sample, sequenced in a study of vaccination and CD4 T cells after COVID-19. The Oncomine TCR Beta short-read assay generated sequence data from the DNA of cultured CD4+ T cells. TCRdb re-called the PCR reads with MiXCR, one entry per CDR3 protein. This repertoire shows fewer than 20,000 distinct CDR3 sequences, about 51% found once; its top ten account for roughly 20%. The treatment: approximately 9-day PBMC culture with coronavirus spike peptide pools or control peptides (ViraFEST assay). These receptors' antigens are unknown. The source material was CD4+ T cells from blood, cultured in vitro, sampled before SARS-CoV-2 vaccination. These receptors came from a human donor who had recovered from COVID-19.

The CDR3 protein is CASSFSGGNQPQHF. The CDR3 DNA sequence: TGTGCCAGCAGCTTCTCCGGTGGCAATCAGCCCCAGCATTTT. V usage is TRBV7-8 and J usage is TRBJ1-5; the D is unclear. In germline, CDR1 is SGHVS, CDR2 FQNEAQ. The CDR3 is 14 amino acids. The V end was cut by 3 bases, the J end by 2 bases, with 8 bases between.

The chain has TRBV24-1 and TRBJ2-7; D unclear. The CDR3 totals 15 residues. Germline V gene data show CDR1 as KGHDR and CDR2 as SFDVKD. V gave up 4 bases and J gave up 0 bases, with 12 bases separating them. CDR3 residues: CATSDLQRNSYEQYF. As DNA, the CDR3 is TGTGCCACCAGTGACCTTCAGAGAAACTCCTACGAGCAGTACTTC.

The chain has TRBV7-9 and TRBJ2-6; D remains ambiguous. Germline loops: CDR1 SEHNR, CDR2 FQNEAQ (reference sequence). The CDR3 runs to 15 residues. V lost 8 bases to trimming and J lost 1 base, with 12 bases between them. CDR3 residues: CASQNPSSGANVLTF. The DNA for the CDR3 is TGTGCCAGCCAAAACCCCAGTTCTGGGGCCAACGTCCTGACTTTC.

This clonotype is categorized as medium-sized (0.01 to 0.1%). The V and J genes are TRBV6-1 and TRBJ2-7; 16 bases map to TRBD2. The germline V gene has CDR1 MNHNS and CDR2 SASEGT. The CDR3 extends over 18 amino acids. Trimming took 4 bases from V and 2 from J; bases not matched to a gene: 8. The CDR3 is CASSVGTSGRDLPYEQYF. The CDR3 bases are TGTGCCAGCAGTGTTGGGACTAGCGGGAGGGACCTCCCCTACGAGCAGTACTTC.

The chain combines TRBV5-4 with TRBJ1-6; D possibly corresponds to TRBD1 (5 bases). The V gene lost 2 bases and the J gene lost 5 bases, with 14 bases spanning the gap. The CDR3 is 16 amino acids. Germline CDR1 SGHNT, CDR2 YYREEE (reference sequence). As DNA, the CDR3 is TGTGCCAGCAGCTTCGGGGGGACGGGTCATAATTCACCCCTCCACTTT. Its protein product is CASSFGGTGHNSPLHF. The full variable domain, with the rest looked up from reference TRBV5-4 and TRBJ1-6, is ETGVTQSPTHLIKTRGQQVTLRCSSQSGHNTVSWYQQALGQGPQFIFQYYREEENGRGNFPPRFSGLQFPNYSSELNVNALELDDSALYLCASSFGGTGHNSPLHFGNGTRLTVT.

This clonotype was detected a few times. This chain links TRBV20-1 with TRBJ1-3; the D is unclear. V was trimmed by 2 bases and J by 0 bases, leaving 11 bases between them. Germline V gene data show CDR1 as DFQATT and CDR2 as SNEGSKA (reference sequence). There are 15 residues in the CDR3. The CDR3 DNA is TGCAGTGCTAGAAGCCCCGGCAGCTCTGGAAACACCATATATTTT. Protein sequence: CSARSPGSSGNTIYF.

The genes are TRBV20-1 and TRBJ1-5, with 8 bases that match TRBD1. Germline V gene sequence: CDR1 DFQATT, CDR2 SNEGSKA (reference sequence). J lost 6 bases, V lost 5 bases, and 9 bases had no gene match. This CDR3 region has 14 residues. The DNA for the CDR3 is TGCAGTGCTCTGGATACAGGGGGAGGTCAGCCCCAGCATTTT. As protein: CSALDTGGGQPQHF.

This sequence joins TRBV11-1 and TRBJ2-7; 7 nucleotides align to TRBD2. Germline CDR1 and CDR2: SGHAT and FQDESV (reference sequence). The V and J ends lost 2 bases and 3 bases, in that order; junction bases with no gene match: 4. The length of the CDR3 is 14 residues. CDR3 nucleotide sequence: TGTGCCAGCAGCTTAACTAGCGATTACTACGAGCAGTACTTC. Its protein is CASSLTSDYYEQYF.

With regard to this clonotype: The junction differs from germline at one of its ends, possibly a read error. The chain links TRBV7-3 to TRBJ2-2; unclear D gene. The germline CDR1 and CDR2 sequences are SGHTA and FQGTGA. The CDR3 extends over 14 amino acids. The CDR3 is CAGSPKSNTGELFF. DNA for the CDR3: TGTGCCGGCAGCCCGAAAAGCAACACCGGGGAGCTGTTTTTT.

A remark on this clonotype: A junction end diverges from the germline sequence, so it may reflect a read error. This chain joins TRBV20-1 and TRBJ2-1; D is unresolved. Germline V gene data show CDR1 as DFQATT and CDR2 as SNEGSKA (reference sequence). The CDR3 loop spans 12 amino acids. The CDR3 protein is CGARRRADEQFF. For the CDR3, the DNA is TGCGGTGCTAGGCGTAGGGCCGATGAGCAGTTCTTC.

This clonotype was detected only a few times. DNA of the CDR3: TGTGCCAGCGGGGCCTGGGGGAGAGGCACAGATACGCAGTATTTT. Amino acid sequence: CASGAWGRGTDTQYF. This chain joins TRBV27 and TRBJ2-3; D could derive from TRBD1 or TRBD2 (5 bases each). The CDR3 is 15 amino acids. Germline CDR1 and CDR2: MNHEY and SMNVEV (reference sequence). Trimming stripped 8 bases from V and 1 base from J, with 16 bases between.